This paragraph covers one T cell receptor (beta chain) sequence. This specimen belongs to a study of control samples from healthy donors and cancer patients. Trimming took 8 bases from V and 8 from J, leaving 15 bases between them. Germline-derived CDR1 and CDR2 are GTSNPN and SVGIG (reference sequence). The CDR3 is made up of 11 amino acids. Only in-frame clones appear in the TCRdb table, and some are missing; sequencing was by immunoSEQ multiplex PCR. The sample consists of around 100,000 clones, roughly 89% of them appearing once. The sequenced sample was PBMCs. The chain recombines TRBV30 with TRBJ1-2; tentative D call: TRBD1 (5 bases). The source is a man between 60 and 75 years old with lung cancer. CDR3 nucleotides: TGTGCCGGATCGCGGGGCGCGGGCTACACCTTC. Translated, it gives CAGSRGAGYTF.